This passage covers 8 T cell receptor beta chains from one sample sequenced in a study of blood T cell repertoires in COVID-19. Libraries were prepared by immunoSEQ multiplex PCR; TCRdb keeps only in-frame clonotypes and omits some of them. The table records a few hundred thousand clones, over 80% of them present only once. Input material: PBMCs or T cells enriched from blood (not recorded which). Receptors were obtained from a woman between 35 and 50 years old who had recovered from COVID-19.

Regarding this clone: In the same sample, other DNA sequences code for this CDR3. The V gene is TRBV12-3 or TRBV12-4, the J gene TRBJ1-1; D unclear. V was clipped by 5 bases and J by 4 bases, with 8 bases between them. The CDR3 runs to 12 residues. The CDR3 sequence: CASSLEGTEAFF. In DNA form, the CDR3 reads TGTGCCAGCAGTCTGGAGGGCACTGAAGCTTTCTTT.

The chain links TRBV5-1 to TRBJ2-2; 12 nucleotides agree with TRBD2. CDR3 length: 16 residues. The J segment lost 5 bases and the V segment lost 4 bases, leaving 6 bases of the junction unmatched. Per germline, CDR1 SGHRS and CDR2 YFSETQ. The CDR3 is CASSLAGGPGTGELFF. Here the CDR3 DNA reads TGCGCCAGCAGCCTAGCGGGAGGGCCGGGGACCGGGGAGCTGTTTTTT.

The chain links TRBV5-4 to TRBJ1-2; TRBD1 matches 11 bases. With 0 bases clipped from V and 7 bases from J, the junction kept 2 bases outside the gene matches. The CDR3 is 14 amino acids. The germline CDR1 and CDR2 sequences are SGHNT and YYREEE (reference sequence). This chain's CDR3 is CASSLEGQGVGYTF. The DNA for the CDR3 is TGTGCCAGCAGCTTGGAGGGACAGGGGGTTGGCTACACCTTC.

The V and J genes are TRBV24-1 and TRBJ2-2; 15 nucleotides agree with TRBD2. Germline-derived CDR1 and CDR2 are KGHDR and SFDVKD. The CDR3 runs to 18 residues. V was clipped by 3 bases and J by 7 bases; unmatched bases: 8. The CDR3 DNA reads TGTGCCACCAGTGATGCCGGGACTAGCGGGAGGATGGGCGGGGAGCTGTTTTTT. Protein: CATSDAGTSGRMGGELFF.

The CDR3 loop reads CASRSGLAGGTDTQYF. The CDR3 DNA follows: TGTGCCAGCAGGTCGGGACTAGCGGGCGGCACAGATACGCAGTATTTT. V and J are TRBV7-2 and TRBJ2-3; 12 nucleotides line up with TRBD2. The CDR3 contains 16 residues. Germline CDR1 reads SGHTA; CDR2 reads FQGNSA. J gave up 1 base and V 6 bases, and 5 bases lay outside the gene matches.

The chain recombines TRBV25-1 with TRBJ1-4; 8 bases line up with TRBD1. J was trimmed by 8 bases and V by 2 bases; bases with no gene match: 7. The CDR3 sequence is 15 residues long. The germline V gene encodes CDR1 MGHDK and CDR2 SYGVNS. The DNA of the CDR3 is TGTGCCAGCAGTGAACGGACAGGGACCTTCGAAAAACTGTTTTTT. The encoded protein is CASSERTGTFEKLFF.

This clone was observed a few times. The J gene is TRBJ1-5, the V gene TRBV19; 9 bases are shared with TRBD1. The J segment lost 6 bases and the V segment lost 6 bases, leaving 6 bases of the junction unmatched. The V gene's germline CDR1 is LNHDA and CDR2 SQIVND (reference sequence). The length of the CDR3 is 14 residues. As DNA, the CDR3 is TGTGCCAGTAGGCCACAGGGGGCAGGTCAGCCCCAGCATTTT. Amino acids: CASRPQGAGQPQHF.

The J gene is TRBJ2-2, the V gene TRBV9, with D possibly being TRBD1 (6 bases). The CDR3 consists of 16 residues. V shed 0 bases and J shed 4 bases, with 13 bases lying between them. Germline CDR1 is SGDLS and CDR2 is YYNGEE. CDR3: CASSVDVRGSTGELFF. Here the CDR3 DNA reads TGTGCCAGCAGCGTAGATGTCAGGGGCTCCACCGGGGAGCTGTTTTTT.